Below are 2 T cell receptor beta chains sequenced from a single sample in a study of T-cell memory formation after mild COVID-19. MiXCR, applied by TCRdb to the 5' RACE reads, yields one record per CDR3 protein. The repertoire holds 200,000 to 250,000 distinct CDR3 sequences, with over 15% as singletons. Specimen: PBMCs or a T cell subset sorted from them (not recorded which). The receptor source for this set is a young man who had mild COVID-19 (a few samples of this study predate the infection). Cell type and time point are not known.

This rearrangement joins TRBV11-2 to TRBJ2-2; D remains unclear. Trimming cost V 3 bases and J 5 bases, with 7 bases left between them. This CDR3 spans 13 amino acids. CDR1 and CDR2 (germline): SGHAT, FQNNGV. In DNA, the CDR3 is TGTGCCAGCAGCTTTTCTGAGACCGGGGAGCTGTTTTTT. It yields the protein CASSFSETGELFF.

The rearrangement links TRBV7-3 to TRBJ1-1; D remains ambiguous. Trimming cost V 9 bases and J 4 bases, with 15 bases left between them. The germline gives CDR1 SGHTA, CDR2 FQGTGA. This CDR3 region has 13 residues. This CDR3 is CASSSLGSTEAFF. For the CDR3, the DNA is TGTGCCAGTTCTTCACTAGGGAGCACTGAAGCTTTCTTT.